These 18 T cell receptor beta chains came from one sample sequenced in a study of cytomegalovirus exposure and HLA in healthy donors. Researchers ran the PCR with 60 Vbeta and 13 Jbeta primers. Produced via immunoSEQ multiplex PCR; TCRdb's table is partial and in-frame only. Among around 250,000 clones listed, 92% were seen once. Sequenced material: PBMCs. These receptors were collected from a girl between 2 and 10 years old in good health and CMV-seronegative.

This rearrangement joins TRBV6-6 to TRBJ2-7; TRBD2 matches at 8 bases. The V segment lost 2 bases and the J segment 0 bases; nucleotides outside the gene matches: 3. Germline values: CDR1 MNHNY, CDR2 SVGAGI (reference sequence). There are 15 residues in the CDR3. CDR3 sequence (DNA): TGTGCCAGCAGTTACGATAGCGGGGCCTCCTACGAGCAGTACTTC. Amino acids: CASSYDSGASYEQYF.

The chain employs TRBV2 and TRBJ1-1; D is possibly TRBD1 (5 bases). CDR3 length equals 13 residues. Trimming removed 5 bases at V and 1 base at J, with 8 bases between. Germline V gene sequence: CDR1 SNHLY, CDR2 FYNNEI. The CDR3 DNA follows: TGTGCCAGCAGTACAGGACAGAACACTGAAGCTTTCTTT. As protein: CASSTGQNTEAFF.

The chain carries TRBV28 and TRBJ1-6, with TRBD1 identical over 9 bases. V trimming: 3 bases; J trimming: 10 bases; junction bases outside the gene matches: 7. The germline V gene encodes CDR1 MDHEN and CDR2 SYDVKM. The CDR3 is made up of 15 amino acids. The CDR3 is CASSFAGTGRSPLHF. CDR3 nucleotide sequence: TGTGCCAGCAGTTTTGCAGGGACAGGGAGATCACCCCTCCACTTT.

The rearrangement links TRBV4-2 to TRBJ2-2; D is possibly TRBD2 (5 bases). V was cut by 1 base and J by 1 base, with 13 bases left in between. Germline V lookup: CDR1 LGHNA, CDR2 YNFKEQ. The CDR3 spans 17 residues. The CDR3: CASSQAIRGLNTGELFF. The CDR3 bases are TGTGCCAGCAGCCAAGCGATTAGAGGACTGAACACCGGGGAGCTGTTTTTT.

The rearrangement joins TRBV7-6 to TRBJ2-3, with 7 positions matching TRBD2. This CDR3 region has 16 residues. The junction had 8 bases not matched to a gene; V was cut back by 5 bases and J by 0 bases. CDR1 is SGHVS and CDR2 is FNYEAQ in the germline V gene. The CDR3 spells CASSLRGSGSTDTQYF. The CDR3 bases are TGTGCCAGCAGCCTTCGTGGTAGCGGGAGCACAGATACGCAGTATTTT.

This clone was observed once. This chain connects TRBV5-1 to TRBJ1-1; D is possibly TRBD1 (5 bases). Germline-derived CDR1 and CDR2 are SGHRS and YFSETQ. CDR3 length: 14 residues. The V and J ends lost 0 bases and 7 bases respectively, with 13 bases between them. The CDR3: CASSLGVVGDEAFF. The CDR3 coding sequence is TGCGCCAGCAGCTTGGGGGTAGTAGGGGATGAAGCTTTCTTT.

This chain joins TRBV27 and TRBJ2-3; D is uncertain. Germline CDR1 is MNHEY and CDR2 is SMNVEV (reference sequence). Trimming removed 0 bases from V and 2 bases from J, with 3 bases in between. The CDR3 has 13 residues. CDR3 in DNA: TGTGCCAGCAGTTTATCGTACACAGATACGCAGTATTTT. It yields the protein CASSLSYTDTQYF.

The V gene is TRBV2, the J gene TRBJ2-3; possibly TRBD1 for D (5 bases). This CDR3 has 13 amino acids. Per germline, CDR1 SNHLY and CDR2 FYNNEI. Trimming shortened V by 3 bases and J by 3 bases, and 7 bases separated the two germline ends. The CDR3 loop reads CASSEQGTDTQYF. Here the CDR3 DNA reads TGTGCCAGCAGTGAGCAGGGAACAGATACGCAGTATTTT. The full variable domain, completed using reference TRBV2 and TRBJ2-3, is EPEVTQTPSHQVTQMGQEVILRCVPISNHLYFYWYRQILGQKVEFLVSFYNNEISEKSEIFDDQFSVERPDGSNFTLKIRSTKLEDSAMYFCASSEQGTDTQYFGPGTRLTVL.

In its sample, this clone was seen once. Other DNA sequences in the sample encode the same CDR3. J is TRBJ2-7 and V is TRBV30; 7 positions match TRBD1. With V trimmed by 5 bases and J by 4 bases, 5 bases remained unmatched. The CDR3 is 12 amino acids. Per germline, CDR1 GTSNPN and CDR2 SVGIG (reference sequence). The CDR3 coding sequence is TGTGCCTGGGGGATGACAGGGTACGAGCAGTACTTC. It codes for CAWGMTGYEQYF. The whole variable domain, filled in from reference TRBV30 and TRBJ2-7, reads SQTIHQWPATLVQPVGSPLSLECTVEGTSNPNLYWYRQAAGRGLQLLFYSVGIGQISSEVPQNLSASRPQDRQFILSSKKLLLSDSGFYLCAWGMTGYEQYFGPGTRLTVT.

This chain connects TRBV5-1 to TRBJ2-2; 13 bases agree with TRBD2. Germline V CDR1 and CDR2: SGHRS, YFSETQ. Losses at the gene ends were 3 bases for V and 4 bases for J; bases not matched to a gene: 9. This CDR3 is 18 amino acids long. CDR3 DNA: TGCGCCAGCAGCTCGCAAGGACTAGCGGGAGCCGGCACCGGGGAGCTGTTTTTT. Its translation: CASSSQGLAGAGTGELFF.

For this clone: At one of its ends the junction is not consistent with the germline gene, which may arise from a read error. The V call is TRBV7-9, the J call TRBJ1-1; D is undetermined. This CDR3 contains 16 residues. CDR1 and CDR2 from the germline V gene are SEHNR and FQNEAQ (reference sequence). As DNA, the CDR3 is TGTTCCAGCAGTCGAGATGTTCGGGTCATGGGCACTGAAGCTTTCTTT. Its translation is CSSSRDVRVMGTEAFF. Combining the CDR3 with reference TRBV7-9 and TRBJ1-1 gives the whole variable domain DTGVSQNPRHKITKRGQNVTFRCDPISEHNRLYWYRQTLGQGPEFLTYFQNEAQLEKSRLLSDRFSAERPKGSFSTLEIQRTEQGDSAMYLCSSSRDVRVMGTEAFFGQGTRLTVV.

The genes are TRBV5-6 and TRBJ2-5, with 7 positions matching TRBD2. The end of the DNA aligns better with TRBJ2-7, so the J call may be wrong. The CDR3 length is 15 residues. Germline values: CDR1 SGHDT, CDR2 YYEEEE. CDR3 DNA: TGTGCCAGCAGCTTATTCACTAGCGTCACCTACGAGCAGTACTTC. This codes for CASSLFTSVTYEQYF.

In this sample, this clone turned up once. Other DNA sequences in this specimen translate into the identical CDR3. The chain couples TRBV19 to TRBJ2-1, with D possibly TRBD2 on 6 matching bases. V lost 1 base, J lost 8 bases, and 12 bases lay in between. The germline V gene encodes CDR1 LNHDA and CDR2 SQIVND (reference sequence). CDR3 length: 14 amino acids. CDR3 nucleotide sequence: TGTGCCAGTAGTATAGTTGGGGGAGGCGATGAGCAGTTCTTC. It is translated as CASSIVGGGDEQFF.

The chain links TRBV25-1 to TRBJ1-3; D remains ambiguous. Between the trimmed V and J ends, which lost 8 bases and 0 bases, there was a span of 8 bases. Germline assignment: CDR1 MGHDK and CDR2 SYGVNS. This CDR3 spans 13 amino acids. CDR3 DNA: TGTGCCAGCTCTCGGAGCTCTGGAAACACCATATATTTT. Residues: CASSRSSGNTIYF.

V usage is TRBV13 and J usage is TRBJ1-4; perhaps TRBD1 as D (5 bases). The germline gives CDR1 PRHDT, CDR2 FYEKMQ (reference sequence). V dropped 2 bases and J dropped 7 bases, with 11 bases sitting between them. This CDR3 spans 14 amino acids. CDR3 nucleotide sequence: TGTGCCAGCAGCTTACGGGGGATGGGTGAAAAACTGTTTTTT. Translated: CASSLRGMGEKLFF. The full variable domain, with the rest looked up from reference TRBV13 and TRBJ1-4, is AAGVIQSPRHLIKEKRETATLKCYPIPRHDTVYWYQQGPGQDPQFLISFYEKMQSDKGSIPDRFSAQQFSDYHSELNMSSLELGDSALYFCASSLRGMGEKLFFGSGTQLSVL.

The CDR3: CASSLAGGRDTQYF. CDR3 nucleotide sequence: TGTGCCAGCAGCTTGGCAGGGGGGAGAGATACGCAGTATTTT. V and J are TRBV5-6 and TRBJ2-3; possible D gene TRBD1, 7 bases. Germline lookup yields CDR1 SGHDT and CDR2 YYEEEE. This CDR3 has 14 amino acids. Trimming took off 0 bases at V and 5 bases at J, with 10 bases between the two ends.

This rearrangement joins TRBV7-6 to TRBJ2-7, with D possibly matching TRBD1 (5 bases). This CDR3 has 14 residues. CDR1 is SGHVS and CDR2 is FNYEAQ in the germline V gene. V was shortened by 6 bases and J by 0 bases, with 12 bases between the two germline ends. In nucleotides, the CDR3 is TGTGCCAGCAGTCAGGACACAAGCTCCTACGAGCAGTACTTC. Amino acid sequence: CASSQDTSSYEQYF. Full variable domain (outside the CDR3, taken from reference TRBV7-6 and TRBJ2-7): GAGVSQSPRYKVTKRGQDVALRCDPISGHVSLYWYRQALGQGPEFLTYFNYEAQQDKSGLPNDRFSAERPEGSISTLTIQRTEQRDSAMYRCASSQDTSSYEQYFGPGTRLTVT.

The V and J genes are TRBV27 and TRBJ2-3, with a weak D call TRBD2 (5 bases). CDR1 is MNHEY, CDR2 SMNVEV, per germline (reference sequence). CDR3 size: 13 residues. Between the trimmed V and J ends, which lost 3 bases and 1 base, there was a span of 5 bases. The CDR3 DNA sequence: TGTGCCAGCAGTTTCGGGGGCACAGATACGCAGTATTTT. Residues: CASSFGGTDTQYF.